Below, one T cell receptor (beta chain) is given with its context. This sample stems from a study of cytomegalovirus exposure and HLA in healthy donors. The PCR had 60 Vbeta and 13 Jbeta primers. The assay was immunoSEQ multiplex PCR, and TCRdb's table has in-frame clones only and misses some. The sample has about 160,000 clones, about 80% seen once. The source is a young man in good health and CMV-seropositive. Sequences were obtained from PBMCs.

The CDR3 spells CAWSLLRAEAFF. For the CDR3, the DNA is TGTGCCTGGAGTCTTCTGAGGGCCGAAGCTTTCTTT. This sequence joins TRBV30 and TRBJ1-1; D unresolved. The CDR3 contains 12 residues. The V end lost 2 bases, the J end lost 8 bases, and 12 bases lay between the germline ends. Germline loops: CDR1 GTSNPN, CDR2 SVGIG (reference sequence).